The present TCR beta chain was sequenced within a study of T cell responses to AZD1222 COVID-19 vaccine (dated by TCRdb to the early 2020s). Background for the entire study: TCR sequencing was performed for fewer than 250 trial participants, of whom 200 to 220 were given two doses of AZD1222 and around 25 were given two doses of MenACWY control vaccine. Trial participants were enrolled by age into subgroups of 18-55, 56-69 and 70-plus years, and 148, 28 and 57 TCR-sequenced participants, respectively, were included in these subgroups. Broader findings and caveats from the paper: Conclusions about previously exposed vaccinees are limited because only six or seven AZD1222 recipients were SARS-CoV-2 seropositive at baseline. Because no samples from the day 14 peak response were available, repertoires could be characterized only after the peak T cell response. Vaccine-associated CD4 TCRs spanned the whole spike protein, with dominant responses in regions 160-218 and 743-854. Participants were mostly white British and included more females than males, and it was suggested by the authors that clonal diversity may have been underestimated. The 56-69-year group was small, and its depth increase did not reach significance, likely because of low power. Reportedly, almost half of the unique spike-specific TCRs recognized epitopes lying outside the regions that are mutated in the B.1.351 and B.1.1.7 variants. Spike-specific TCR breadth and depth rose significantly after two AZD1222 doses compared with day 0 and with MenACWY recipients.

Turning to this clone: Its antigen is not yet known. Base quality data are lacking; no much larger clone is found one base away.

The time point label, read with the paper, signifies: about 28 days (+/-7) after the second vaccine dose. Because spike-specific TCR depth and breadth did not differ between the two schedules, AZD1222 recipients who got a second dose at roughly 4 weeks were pooled with those who got a second dose at roughly 12 weeks. Samples from vaccinated people were obtained from the UK trials COV001 and COV002, which included a single-blind randomized controlled phase 2/3 trial of AZD1222 (ChAdOx1 nCoV-19) in healthy adults. For TCRbeta chain sequencing, PBMC samples were collected from trial participants at day 0 and at day 28 after the second dose. The CDR3 regions of human TCRbeta chains were analyzed by immunosequencing. In the paper's pipeline: TCRs in the repertoires were matched against a reference library of SARS-CoV-2-specific TCRs that had been generated with the MIRA antigen-specificity platform. Breadth was defined as the fraction of unique TCRs that were SARS-CoV-2-associated, and depth was defined as the fraction of total T cells that were SARS-CoV-2-associated. Each spike-specific TCR was assigned to its reactive spike region and to a CD4 or CD8 class using the MIRA data. Log10-transformed breadth and depth values were compared by one-way ANOVA with Sidak's multiple comparisons tests. In its TCRdb copy, this immuneACCESS table keeps in-frame sequences only and misses some clones. Where compared with another copy, unresolved V genes explain less than half of these, and the others have no known cause. The V and J calls and clone size were taken over from that table, and D and trimming were inferred from the DNA. This sample comprises some 130,000 clones, roughly 93% of them detected only once. The ten largest clones represent roughly 0.98% of the sample.

V is shortened by 5 bases, J by 7 bases, and the region joining them spans 11 bases. The germline V gene supplies CDR1 SGHNT and CDR2 YENEEA. The CDR3, from cysteine to phenylalanine, totals 13 residues. The entry retains the CDR3 DNA only, 39 bases that are in frame from base 1. This chain is built from TRBV11-3 and TRBJ1-4; TRBD1 is a possible D gene, resting on 5 matching bases. The clonotype comes from an adult who received the AZD1222 COVID-19 vaccine. Sequences were derived from peripheral blood, sampled 28 days after the second AZD1222 dose. The nucleotide sequence is TGTGCCAGCAGCAGATCAGGGAGTGAAAAACTGTTTTTT. Protein translation: CASSRSGSEKLFF.